This TCR beta chain was captured in a study of blood T cell repertoires in COVID-19. On the study more broadly: The United States, Italy and Spain were the sources of the acute and convalescent COVID-19 samples. T cells, B-cell-depleted T cells, or PBMCs provided the cDNA or gDNA that served as material.

Germline V gene lookup returns CDR1 SGHRS and CDR2 YFSETQ. The CDR3 contains 14 residues. V was clipped by 4 bases and J by 4 bases; unmatched bases: 4. In the original analysis: Quantification of nucleated cells was approximated via reference gene primer amplification. Repertoires were generated with immunoSEQ multiplex PCR, while TCRdb's copy carries only in-frame clones and drops some. V and J calls and clone size come straight from that table; D and trimming were deduced from the DNA. The sample has some 140,000 clones; about three quarters are singletons. This clone was detected ten times or more.

The sequence was obtained from a man older than 75 with acute or convalescent COVID-19. Sequencing input: peripheral blood. The chain couples TRBV5-1 to TRBJ1-2, with 10 bases matching TRBD1. CDR3 bases: TGCGCCAGCAGCACGGGACAGGGGACCTATGGCTACACCTTC. It codes for CASSTGQGTYGYTF.